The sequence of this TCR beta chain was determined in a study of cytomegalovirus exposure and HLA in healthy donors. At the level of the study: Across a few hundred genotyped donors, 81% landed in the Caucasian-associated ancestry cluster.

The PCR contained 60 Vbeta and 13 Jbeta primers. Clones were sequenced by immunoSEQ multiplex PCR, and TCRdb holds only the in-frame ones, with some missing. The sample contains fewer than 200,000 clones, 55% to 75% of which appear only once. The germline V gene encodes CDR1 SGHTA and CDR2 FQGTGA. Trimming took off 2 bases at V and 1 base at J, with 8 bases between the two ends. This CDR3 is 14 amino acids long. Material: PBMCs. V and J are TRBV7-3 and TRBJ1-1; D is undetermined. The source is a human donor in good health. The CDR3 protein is CASSLLAQNTEAFF. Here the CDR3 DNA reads TGTGCCAGCAGCTTATTGGCTCAGAACACTGAAGCTTTCTTT.